Here is one T cell receptor beta chain with its context. Its cognate antigen is unknown. Sequencing used immunoSEQ multiplex PCR; TCRdb keeps in-frame clones, though not all of them. The profile covers 95,000 or so clones, with approximately 75% appearing a single time and 1.5% to 2% taken by the ten largest. The data were taken from a study of fetal regulatory T cell absence and autoimmunity. Study-wide findings and caveats: Pancreas and cord blood did not differ much in TRB family usage.

CDR1 is MDHEN, CDR2 SYDVKM, per germline. CDR3 length: 12 residues. Deletions cut 8 bases from V and 10 bases from J, with 12 bases between. The source of this sequence is a male donor with IPEX syndrome. The sequenced sample was pancreas tissue. This chain uses TRBV28 with TRBJ1-6, with unresolved D. CDR3 in DNA: TGTGCCAGCGGACCCCCCGGGTCACCCCTCCACTTT. It translates to CASGPPGSPLHF.